This T cell receptor (beta chain) is drawn from a study of blood T cell repertoires in COVID-19. In the study overall: COVID-19 samples collected from the United States, Italy and Spain covered acute and convalescent phases. T cells, B-cell-depleted T cells, or PBMCs supplied cDNA or gDNA.

This CDR3 is 15 amino acids long. Germline CDR1 is GTSNPN and CDR2 is SVGIG (reference sequence). Germline trimming cut 0 bases from V and 5 bases from J; bases unmatched to any gene: 4. Assay: immunoSEQ multiplex PCR; the TCRdb copy retains only in-frame clones and omits some. Found here are 270,000 or so clones, roughly 89% of them singletons; the top ten hold about 5%. The gene calls are TRBV30 and TRBJ1-3; 10 bases are a match to TRBD1. Sequencing used peripheral blood. The source of this sequence is a man in his forties or fifties with acute or convalescent COVID-19. CDR3 DNA sequence: TGTGCCTGGAGTGTAGGGGGACAGGGGCGAAACACCATATATTTT. Translation gives CAWSVGGQGRNTIYF.